The rows below give T cell receptor beta chains drawn from one sample of a study of CD8 T cells in Susac syndrome. TCRdb processed the immunoSEQ multiplex PCR reads anew with MiXCR; each CDR3 protein has one entry. The sample yields about 120,000 distinct CDR3 sequences, about 95% seen once. What was sequenced was CD8+ T cells from PBMCs. Receptor source: a human donor with Susac syndrome. The CDR3 runs from the conserved cysteine through the conserved F or W. Fields, in order: CDR3 DNA, CDR3 protein, V gene, J gene, CDR3 length, D gene. The D gene is left open where the match is weak.

cdr3_nt: TGTGCCAGCAGCGTAGTGGGCGAGGACGGCTACACCTTC; cdr3_aa: CASSVVGEDGYTF; v_call: TRBV9; j_call: TRBJ1-2; cdr3_length: 13; d_call: NA
cdr3_nt: TGCAGTGCCTGGACAGGGGGCTACGAGCAGTACTTC; cdr3_aa: CSAWTGGYEQYF; v_call: TRBV20-1; j_call: TRBJ2-7; cdr3_length: 12; d_call: TRBD1
cdr3_nt: TGTGCCTGGGGGCGTTCTACCAATGAGCAGTTCTTC; cdr3_aa: CAWGRSTNEQFF; v_call: TRBV30; j_call: TRBJ2-1; cdr3_length: 12; d_call: NA
cdr3_nt: TGTGCCAGCAGCTTCTGGCAGGGCTCCCAAGAGACCCAGTACTTC; cdr3_aa: CASSFWQGSQETQYF; v_call: TRBV13; j_call: TRBJ2-5; cdr3_length: 15; d_call: NA
cdr3_nt: TGTGCCAGCAGTGAAGGGGGCTACGAGCAGTACTTC; cdr3_aa: CASSEGGYEQYF; v_call: TRBV25-1; j_call: TRBJ2-7; cdr3_length: 12; d_call: NA
cdr3_nt: TGCGCCAGCAGCCGACCGGGGACATTTGGCTACACCTTC; cdr3_aa: CASSRPGTFGYTF; v_call: TRBV4-1; j_call: TRBJ1-2; cdr3_length: 13; d_call: NA
cdr3_nt: TGCAGCGTTGAAGAGCTACAGGGGGCCACATATGAGCAGTTCTTC; cdr3_aa: CSVEELQGATYEQFF; v_call: TRBV29-1; j_call: TRBJ2-1; cdr3_length: 15; d_call: TRBD1
cdr3_nt: TGCGCCAGCAGCCAGCTCTCCTACTCCGACAATGAGCAGTTCTTC; cdr3_aa: CASSQLSYSDNEQFF; v_call: TRBV4-3; j_call: TRBJ2-1; cdr3_length: 15; d_call: NA
cdr3_nt: TGTGCCAGCAGCTTACGGACTAGCGGGGCCGATACGCAGTATTTT; cdr3_aa: CASSLRTSGADTQYF; v_call: TRBV13; j_call: TRBJ2-3; cdr3_length: 15; d_call: TRBD2
cdr3_nt: TGTGCCAGCAGTTACCTGATGGAAGAGACCCAGTACTTC; cdr3_aa: CASSYLMEETQYF; v_call: TRBV6-5; j_call: TRBJ2-5; cdr3_length: 13; d_call: NA
cdr3_nt: TGTGCCAGCAGCTCGGGACAGTTTAGCACAGATACGCAGTATTTT; cdr3_aa: CASSSGQFSTDTQYF; v_call: TRBV7-2; j_call: TRBJ2-3; cdr3_length: 15; d_call: TRBD1
cdr3_nt: TGTGCCATCAGTGAGTCGTCGAGGGGAGTCCAAGAGACCCAGTACTTC; cdr3_aa: CAISESSRGVQETQYF; v_call: TRBV10-3; j_call: TRBJ2-5; cdr3_length: 16; d_call: NA
cdr3_nt: TGCAGCGCCCTTGGACAGGGGGAGTACCCTGGCTACACCTTC; cdr3_aa: CSALGQGEYPGYTF; v_call: TRBV29-1; j_call: TRBJ1-2; cdr3_length: 14; d_call: TRBD1
cdr3_nt: TGCAGCGCACCATTCGGGCGCGACTATGGCTACACCTTC; cdr3_aa: CSAPFGRDYGYTF; v_call: TRBV29-1; j_call: TRBJ1-2; cdr3_length: 13; d_call: NA
cdr3_nt: TGTGCCAGTATGGTCCGGGCCCAAAGCACAGATACGCAGTATTTT; cdr3_aa: CASMVRAQSTDTQYF; v_call: TRBV7-8; j_call: TRBJ2-3; cdr3_length: 15; d_call: NA
cdr3_nt: TGCAGCGTTGAGGCACTTACGAACACCGGGGAGCTGTTTTTT; cdr3_aa: CSVEALTNTGELFF; v_call: TRBV29-1; j_call: TRBJ2-2; cdr3_length: 14; d_call: NA
cdr3_nt: TGCAGTGCTAACAGTTACCGGGACCTACGGTCCAATGAGCAGTTCTTC; cdr3_aa: CSANSYRDLRSNEQFF; v_call: TRBV20-1; j_call: TRBJ2-1; cdr3_length: 16; d_call: NA
cdr3_nt: TGCAGTGCTAGTCCCGCGGTGGGCCTGGACAATGAGCAGTTCTTC; cdr3_aa: CSASPAVGLDNEQFF; v_call: TRBV20-1; j_call: TRBJ2-1; cdr3_length: 15; d_call: NA